The 3 T cell receptor beta chains reported below all come from one sample, sequenced in a study of blood T cells in healthy people across ages. For the second PCR, which ran for about 6 to 12 cycles, a sample-barcoded 5' primer and a J-beta primer mix were used. One entry per CDR3 protein results from TCRdb running MiXCR on the 5' RACE reads. The profile shows roughly 1,800,000 distinct CDR3 sequences, around 48% of them singletons. Source material: blood. The receptors come from a middle-aged woman in good health.

In this sample, this clonotype turned up a few times. V usage is TRBV4-2 and J usage is TRBJ2-1, with D perhaps TRBD2 (5 bases). The CDR3 is 14 amino acids. V lost 0 bases and J 11 bases, leaving 14 bases between the germline ends. From germline, CDR1 is LGHNA and CDR2 YNFKEQ. The CDR3 is CASSQERVGEKQFF. In DNA form, the CDR3 reads TGTGCCAGCAGCCAAGAGCGGGTTGGAGAAAAGCAGTTCTTC.

This sequence joins TRBV12-3 or TRBV12-4 and TRBJ1-2; a possible D gene is TRBD1 (6 bases). This CDR3 region has 13 residues. V lost 3 bases to trimming and J lost 8 bases, with 13 bases between them. The chain's CDR3 is CASSLGGVKGYTF. CDR3 in DNA: TGTGCCAGCAGTTTGGGGGGCGTTAAGGGCTACACCTTC.

This clonotype turned up a few times. The chain uses TRBV5-1 and TRBJ2-5; D uncertain. The J call could be wrong; TRBJ2-7 is a better fit for the DNA end. This CDR3 has 12 residues. The germline gives CDR1 SGHRS, CDR2 YFSETQ. DNA for the CDR3: TGCGCCAGCAGCCCTACGAGAAGCGAGCAGTACTTC. It translates to CASSPTRSEQYF.